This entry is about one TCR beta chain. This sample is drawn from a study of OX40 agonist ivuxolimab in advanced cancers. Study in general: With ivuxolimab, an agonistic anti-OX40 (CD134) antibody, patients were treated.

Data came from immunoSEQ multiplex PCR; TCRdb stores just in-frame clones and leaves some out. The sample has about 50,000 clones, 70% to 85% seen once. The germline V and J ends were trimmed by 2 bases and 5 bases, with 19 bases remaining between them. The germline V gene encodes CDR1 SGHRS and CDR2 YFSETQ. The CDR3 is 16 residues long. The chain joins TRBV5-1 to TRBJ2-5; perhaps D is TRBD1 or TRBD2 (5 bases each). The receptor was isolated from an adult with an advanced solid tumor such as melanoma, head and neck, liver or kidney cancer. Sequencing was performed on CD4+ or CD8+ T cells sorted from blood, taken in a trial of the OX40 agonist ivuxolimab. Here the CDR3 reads CASSFPTSGARETQYF. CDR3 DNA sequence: TGCGCCAGCAGCTTCCCTACGTCCGGGGCGAGGGAGACCCAGTACTTC. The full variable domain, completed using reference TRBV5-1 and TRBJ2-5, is KAGVTQTPRYLIKTRGQQVTLSCSPISGHRSVSWYQQTPGQGLQFLFEYFSETQRNKGNFPGRFSGRQFSNSRSEMNVSTLELGDSALYLCASSFPTSGARETQYFGPGTRLLVL.